These 31 T cell receptor beta chains were all obtained from the same sample, sequenced in a study of spatial heterogeneity in lung cancer. The study, taken as a whole, reports: It was found that expanded intratumoral alpha and beta TCR counts tracked tumor mutation counts.

TCRdb called the 5' RACE reads again in MiXCR, with one record for every CDR3 protein. Of 7,000 or so distinct CDR3 sequences in the sample, 18% were seen once. These receptors' antigens are unknown. Time point noted: sample taken at primary tumor resection. This specimen was lung tumor tissue, taken at surgery. Every receptor here comes from a female donor with early-stage non-small cell lung cancer.

By sample share, this clonotype is hyperexpanded. The J gene is TRBJ2-5, the V gene TRBV11-2; D gene ambiguous. The germline V gene encodes CDR1 SGHAT and CDR2 FQNNGV. V lost 3 bases, J lost 0 bases, and 11 bases lay in between. This CDR3 contains 15 residues. The CDR3 DNA sequence: TGTGCCAGCAGCTTGGGGAATCGATACCAAGAGACCCAGTACTTC. Amino acids: CASSLGNRYQETQYF.

This chain connects TRBV28 to TRBJ1-1; weak D call: TRBD1 (5 bases). Germline CDR1 is MDHEN and CDR2 is SYDVKM. The CDR3 is 14 residues long. V was pared by 6 bases and J by 1 base, with 12 bases between. The CDR3 here is CASSSGTRNTEAFF. The CDR3 bases are TGTGCCAGCAGCTCCGGGACCCGGAACACTGAAGCTTTCTTT.

A few counts support this clonotype. V usage is TRBV6-5 and J usage is TRBJ1-2; no clear D gene. V lost 7 bases and J lost 0, with 9 bases in between. Germline CDR1 is MNHEY and CDR2 is SVGAGI. The length of the CDR3 is 13 residues. In DNA, the CDR3 is TGTGCCAGCATCTCGTGGACTAACTATGGCTACACCTTC. This codes for CASISWTNYGYTF.

This clonotype was recorded a few times. This chain connects TRBV7-9 to TRBJ2-6; unclear D gene. Trimming took 8 bases from V and 0 from J, leaving 11 bases between them. CDR3 length: 15 amino acids. Germline-derived CDR1 and CDR2 are SEHNR and FQNEAQ (reference sequence). The CDR3 protein is CASGRTGSGANVLTF. The CDR3 DNA is TGTGCCAGCGGAAGGACGGGCTCTGGGGCCAACGTCCTGACTTTC.

The sample holds a few counts of this clonotype. The chain is built from TRBV5-1 and TRBJ1-4; D remains unclear. This CDR3 contains 15 residues. Trimming took off 1 base at V and 5 bases at J, with 12 bases between the two ends. Looked up from germline, CDR1 is SGHRS and CDR2 is YFSETQ. Written as DNA, the CDR3 is TGCGCCAGCAGCTTGTTATCAATAGGGAATGAAAAACTGTTTTTT. This sequence encodes CASSLLSIGNEKLFF.

This sequence joins TRBV6-1 and TRBJ2-1; 12 bases are shared with TRBD2. The CDR3 extends over 15 amino acids. Per the germline V gene, CDR1 is MNHNS and CDR2 is SASEGT. V dropped 7 bases and J dropped 6; count of bases not matched to a gene: 7. The DNA of the CDR3 is TGTGCCAGCACCAGACTAGCGGGGGAGAGCAATGAGCAGTTCTTC. Translation gives CASTRLAGESNEQFF.

The chain employs TRBV28 and TRBJ1-2, with TRBD1 identical over 7 bases. The V gene's germline CDR1 is MDHEN and CDR2 SYDVKM. The trim removed 6 bases at V and 8 bases at J, leaving 6 bases unmatched. This CDR3 is 12 amino acids long. DNA for the CDR3: TGTGCCAGCAGGACAGGGAGGAAGGGCTACACCTTC. Protein sequence: CASRTGRKGYTF.

The V and J genes are TRBV27 and TRBJ2-7; a possible D gene is TRBD1 (7 bases). Per the germline V gene, CDR1 is MNHEY and CDR2 is SMNVEV (reference sequence). Trimming removed 6 bases at V and 4 bases at J, with 10 bases between. The CDR3 is made up of 12 amino acids. The CDR3 sequence is CASRTGTYEQYF. The CDR3 DNA is TGTGCCAGCAGGACAGGGACTTACGAGCAGTACTTC.

The V and J genes are TRBV29-1 and TRBJ1-1; maybe TRBD1 (5 bases). From germline, CDR1 is SQVTM and CDR2 ANQGSEA. The V end was cut by 8 bases, the J end by 8 bases, with 21 bases between. The CDR3 sequence is 13 residues long. CDR3 nucleotides: TGCAGCTTCTCCCCTAAAGGGGTCGGGGAAGCTTTCTTT. Translated, it gives CSFSPKGVGEAFF.

CDR3 protein: CASSPGQGAPGQFF. DNA of the CDR3: TGTGCCAGCAGTCCAGGACAGGGGGCGCCCGGGCAGTTCTTC. The chain carries TRBV12-3 or TRBV12-4 and TRBJ2-1, with TRBD1 matching 11 bases. After removal of 5 bases from V and 12 bases from J, the junction contained 9 bases not matched to a gene. This CDR3 is 14 amino acids long.

The rearrangement uses TRBV28 and TRBJ1-2; TRBD1 aligns across 7 bases. The germline V gene has CDR1 MDHEN and CDR2 SYDVKM. V was clipped by 7 bases and J by 4 bases; unmatched bases: 6. The CDR3 has 13 amino acids. Here the CDR3 DNA reads TGTGCCAGCAACCGACAGGGTGGCTATGGCTACACCTTC. This gives the protein CASNRQGGYGYTF.

This clonotype was detected a few times. This chain joins TRBV4-1 and TRBJ2-7, with 10 bases lining up with TRBD1. This CDR3 has 16 amino acids. Germline trimming cut 0 bases from V and 6 bases from J; bases unmatched to any gene: 8. Looked up from germline, CDR1 is MGHRA and CDR2 is YSYEKL. For the CDR3, the DNA is TGCGCCAGCAGCCAAGAGGTATTCGGGACAGGGGTCGAGCAGTACTTC. The encoded protein is CASSQEVFGTGVEQYF.

As to this clonotype: The DNA is left out, because the CDR3 cannot be placed on it with certainty; the CDR3 is given as TCRdb lists it. The rearrangement links TRBV5-1 to TRBJ1-1; the D segment call TRBD1 is taken from the table without a DNA check. The CDR3 is made up of 12 amino acids, end residues included. The germline V gene has CDR1 SGHRS and CDR2 YFSETQ. CDR3 in amino acids: CASSWGTGNTFF.

The chain carries TRBV6-6 and TRBJ2-2, with 9 bases matching TRBD1. The ends lost 5 bases at V and 7 bases at J; junction bases unmatched: 8. The CDR3 loop spans 15 amino acids. Looked up from germline, CDR1 is MNHNY and CDR2 is SVGAGI (reference sequence). The DNA of the CDR3 is TGTGCCAGCAGTCCCACAGGGGGCCTGGACGGGGAGCTGTTTTTT. Residues: CASSPTGGLDGELFF.

A few counts support this clonotype. J is TRBJ1-6 and V is TRBV12-3 or TRBV12-4, with TRBD1 identical over 9 bases. This CDR3 has 15 residues. V was pared by 3 bases and J by 7 bases, with 4 bases of the junction left unmatched. CDR3 coding DNA: TGTGCCAGCAGTTTCTCCGGACAGGGGAATTCACCCCTCCACTTT. Residues: CASSFSGQGNSPLHF.

This clonotype is labeled medium-sized. The rearrangement joins TRBV5-1 to TRBJ1-2; possible D gene TRBD1, 5 bases. The CDR3 is 17 residues long. Germline CDR1 and CDR2: SGHRS and YFSETQ. V lost 2 bases, J lost 3 bases, and 20 bases lay in between. CDR3 in amino acids: CASSFGDSHSLYYGYTF. DNA for the CDR3: TGCGCCAGCAGCTTTGGGGACTCACACTCCCTCTACTATGGCTACACCTTC.

This clonotype was recorded only once. The chain recombines TRBV29-1 with TRBJ2-3; D is ambiguous. CDR1 SQVTM and CDR2 ANQGSEA come from the germline V gene. V was clipped by 5 bases and J by 3 bases, with 9 bases between them. The CDR3 spans 12 residues. The CDR3 is CSVTHGTDTQYF. For the CDR3, the DNA is TGCAGCGTTACCCATGGGACAGATACGCAGTATTTT.

The J gene is TRBJ1-2, the V gene TRBV24-1, with D perhaps matching TRBD1 (6 bases). The germline gives CDR1 KGHDR, CDR2 SFDVKD. This CDR3 is built from 13 residues. Trimming removed 12 bases from V and 8 bases from J, with 21 bases in between. DNA for the CDR3: TGTGCCCTCCGGAGGGGGGTAGGTGGCGGCTACACCTTC. It encodes CALRRGVGGGYTF.

The rearrangement links TRBV5-1 to TRBJ2-1; 9 bases align to TRBD1. The CDR3 covers 14 residues. Germline CDR1 and CDR2: SGHRS and YFSETQ. The J segment lost 4 bases and the V segment lost 5 bases, leaving 4 bases of the junction unmatched. CDR3 in amino acids: CASRIQGAYNEQFF. As DNA, the CDR3 is TGCGCCAGCAGGATACAGGGGGCTTACAATGAGCAGTTCTTC.

This clonotype is medium-sized within its sample. The chain combines TRBV7-8 with TRBJ2-7; 7 positions agree with TRBD1. The germline V gene encodes CDR1 SGHVS and CDR2 FQNEAQ. This CDR3 has 15 residues. Germline trimming cut 4 bases from V and 4 bases from J; bases unmatched to any gene: 10. The DNA of the CDR3 is TGTGCCAGCAGCTCCCCGGGACAGACTTCTTACGAGCAGTACTTC. Translating it yields CASSSPGQTSYEQYF.

This clonotype is judged medium-sized. The CDR3 loop is CASHRANSPLHF. Here the CDR3 DNA reads TGTGCCAGCCACAGGGCCAATTCACCCCTCCACTTT. This chain connects TRBV6-6 to TRBJ1-6, with a weak D call TRBD1 (6 bases). This CDR3 is built from 12 residues. The V gene lost 8 bases and the J gene lost 7 bases, with 9 bases spanning the gap. Per germline, CDR1 MNHNY and CDR2 SVGAGI (reference sequence).

The chain links TRBV7-2 to TRBJ1-5, with a possible D match to TRBD1 (5 bases). Trimming removed 4 bases at V and 1 base at J, with 11 bases between. This CDR3 has 15 residues. Per germline, CDR1 SGHTA and CDR2 FQGNSA. The CDR3 DNA reads TGTGCCAGCAGCTCTCTTGGGGACAGCAATCAGCCCCAGCATTTT. Protein: CASSSLGDSNQPQHF.

This clonotype was counted a few times. The V gene is TRBV10-3, the J gene TRBJ2-7; D is ambiguous. This CDR3 is built from 11 residues. Germline values: CDR1 ENHRY, CDR2 SYGVKD. V lost 1 base and J 6 bases, leaving 4 bases between the germline ends. CDR3 sequence reads: CAISELGEQYF. The CDR3 bases are TGTGCCATCAGTGAGTTGGGCGAGCAGTACTTC.

The chain joins TRBV20-1 to TRBJ2-1, with 7 bases that match TRBD1. The V segment lost 3 bases and the J segment 8 bases; nucleotides outside the gene matches: 16. The CDR3 extends over 16 amino acids. The germline V gene has CDR1 DFQATT and CDR2 SNEGSKA (reference sequence). In nucleotides, the CDR3 is TGCAGTGCTAGGGGTCGATGGACAGGACACCAGGATGAGCAGTTCTTC. It specifies CSARGRWTGHQDEQFF.

This clonotype ranks as medium-sized. The chain has TRBV5-4 and TRBJ1-2; 11 positions agree with TRBD1. CDR1 and CDR2 (germline): SGHNT, YYREEE (reference sequence). After removal of 2 bases from V and 5 bases from J, the junction contained 11 bases not matched to a gene. The CDR3 sequence is 17 residues long. CDR3 region: CASSFRTGGNGAYGYTF. DNA for the CDR3: TGTGCCAGCAGCTTTCGGACAGGGGGCAACGGGGCTTATGGCTACACCTTC.

The chain combines TRBV5-1 with TRBJ2-3; the match to TRBD1 covers 9 bases. Germline V gene data show CDR1 as SGHRS and CDR2 as YFSETQ. Unmatched junction bases numbered 7, after V lost 5 bases and J lost 3 bases. The CDR3 is 15 residues long. In DNA form, the CDR3 reads TGCGCCAGCAGGTCAACAGGGGGCGGGACAGATACGCAGTATTTT. Its protein product is CASRSTGGGTDTQYF.

This clonotype appeared a few times. CDR3 amino acids: CASSGHRGTEAFF. CDR3 nucleotide sequence: TGTGCCAGCAGCGGGCACAGGGGGACTGAAGCTTTCTTT. This chain joins TRBV9 and TRBJ1-1; 8 nucleotides match TRBD1. The CDR3 has 13 amino acids. Per germline, CDR1 SGDLS and CDR2 YYNGEE. The V gene end was trimmed by 3 bases and the J gene end by 5 bases; junction bases not matched to a gene: 3.

This clonotype was seen only a few times. The J gene is TRBJ1-4, the V gene TRBV6-5; TRBD1 matches at 7 bases. J was trimmed by 4 bases and V by 1 base; bases with no gene match: 9. Germline CDR1 reads MNHEY; CDR2 reads SVGAGI. The CDR3 has 17 amino acids. The CDR3 region has the DNA TGTGCCAGCAGTTACTTCATTCCTCAGGGGGGTAATGAAAAACTGTTTTTT. Translation: CASSYFIPQGGNEKLFF.

This chain uses TRBV19 with TRBJ1-6; unclear D gene. Germline V gene data show CDR1 as LNHDA and CDR2 as SQIVND (reference sequence). The length of the CDR3 is 17 residues. Trimming shortened V by 0 bases and J by 5 bases, and 14 bases separated the two germline ends. The CDR3 region has the DNA TGTGCCAGTAGTATAGAACCCTACAACAGAGATAATTCACCCCTCCACTTT. Translation gives CASSIEPYNRDNSPLHF.

This clonotype is judged medium-sized. This sequence joins TRBV9 and TRBJ2-7, with D perhaps TRBD2 (6 bases). V gave up 0 bases and J gave up 6 bases, with 7 bases separating them. CDR1 and CDR2 from the germline V gene are SGDLS and YYNGEE. There are 12 residues in the CDR3. CDR3 DNA: TGTGCCAGCAGCGTAGACGGGGGCGAGCAGTACTTC. As protein: CASSVDGGEQYF.

This chain links TRBV10-2 with TRBJ1-2; no clear D. This CDR3 spans 11 amino acids. Germline assignment: CDR1 WSHSY and CDR2 SAAADI. V lost 8 bases, J lost 5 bases, and 9 bases lay in between. The CDR3 is CASLGDYGYTF. For the CDR3, the DNA is TGCGCCAGCTTAGGTGATTATGGCTACACCTTC.